These 13 T cell receptor beta chains came from one sample sequenced in a study of graft-versus-host responses after intestinal transplantation. Graft tissue was processed to release intraepithelial and lamina propria lymphocytes. Some clones are missing from TCRdb's copy, which holds only in-frame ones; the method was immunoSEQ multiplex PCR. In the table there are about 29,000 clones, approximately 80% of which are singletons. This material consisted of ileum tissue, taken 98 days after intestinal transplantation. These receptors were collected from a human patient who received an intestinal transplant, so some T cells may come from the graft donor.

V is TRBV5-1 and J is TRBJ2-7; D may be TRBD2 (7 bases). The V end was cut by 6 bases, the J end by 3 bases, with 19 bases between. The CDR3 has 15 residues. The germline V gene encodes CDR1 SGHRS and CDR2 YFSETQ. The CDR3 DNA is TGCGCCAGCACCCCCCTGGGGGGGCCCCTCTACGAGCAGTACTTC. Protein sequence: CASTPLGGPLYEQYF.

This chain uses TRBV19 with TRBJ1-1; D is uncertain. The germline CDR1 and CDR2 sequences are LNHDA and SQIVND (reference sequence). Trimming took 11 bases from V and 3 from J, leaving 13 bases between them. The CDR3 is 12 amino acids. As DNA, the CDR3 is TGTGCCGTCCTTATCGGTGACACTGAAGCTTTCTTT. Its translation is CAVLIGDTEAFF.

The V and J genes are TRBV2 and TRBJ1-5, with D uncertain. This CDR3 spans 15 amino acids. The germline V gene encodes CDR1 SNHLY and CDR2 FYNNEI. V was pared by 4 bases and J by 0 bases, with 10 bases between. The CDR3 DNA follows: TGTGCCAGCAGTGGTTCCAGTTATAGCAATCAGCCCCAGCATTTT. Encoded protein: CASSGSSYSNQPQHF.

The chain combines TRBV28 with TRBJ2-1, with D tentatively TRBD2 (5 bases). The V gene's germline CDR1 is MDHEN and CDR2 SYDVKM. The V end was cut by 9 bases, the J end by 0 bases, with 6 bases between. This CDR3 has 12 amino acids. The CDR3 loop is CARDFSYNEQFF. The CDR3 DNA reads as TGTGCCAGGGACTTCTCCTACAATGAGCAGTTCTTC.

V gene TRBV4-2 combines with J gene TRBJ2-5; D is perhaps TRBD1 or TRBD2 (5 bases each). Germline assignment: CDR1 LGHNA and CDR2 YNFKEQ. Trimming took off 1 base at V and 5 bases at J, with 17 bases between the two ends. The CDR3 extends over 16 amino acids. CDR3 in amino acids: CASSQGLSGAAETQYF. In nucleotides, the CDR3 is TGTGCCAGCAGCCAAGGTCTGTCCGGGGCAGCTGAGACCCAGTACTTC.

This sequence joins TRBV5-1 and TRBJ1-2, with D possibly TRBD1 on 5 matching bases. The V end was cut by 4 bases, the J end by 4 bases, with 14 bases between. Germline values: CDR1 SGHRS, CDR2 YFSETQ. The CDR3 runs to 14 residues. The CDR3 loop reads CASSRRGRVYGYTF. DNA of the CDR3: TGCGCCAGCAGCCGGAGGGGCAGAGTCTATGGCTACACCTTC.

This chain uses TRBV29-1 with TRBJ2-7, with 7 bases that match TRBD1. The CDR3 length is 15 residues. The germline V gene encodes CDR1 SQVTM and CDR2 ANQGSEA. Losses at the gene ends were 0 bases for V and 2 bases for J; bases not matched to a gene: 7. The CDR3 sequence: CSVEDSETGTYEQYF. In DNA, the CDR3 is TGCAGCGTTGAAGATTCTGAGACAGGGACCTACGAGCAGTACTTC.

In nucleotides, the CDR3 is TGTGCCAGCAACAAAATTACAGGGGGGGCCTACGAGCAGTACTTC. Its protein is CASNKITGGAYEQYF. The rearrangement links TRBV5-6 to TRBJ2-7, with D possibly TRBD1 on 8 matching bases. The CDR3 loop spans 15 amino acids. Germline loops: CDR1 SGHDT, CDR2 YYEEEE. Trimming took 6 bases from V and 2 from J, leaving 18 bases between them. Combining the CDR3 with reference TRBV5-6 and TRBJ2-7 gives the whole variable domain DAGVTQSPTHLIKTRGQQVTLRCSPKSGHDTVSWYQQALGQGPQFIFQYYEEEERQRGNFPDRFSGHQFPNYSSELNVNALLLGDSALYLCASNKITGGAYEQYFGPGTRLTVT.

The chain is built from TRBV6-1 and TRBJ1-5, with D possibly being TRBD1 (5 bases). With 7 bases removed from V and 7 bases from J, the gap between germline ends came to 14 bases. In germline, CDR1 is MNHNS, CDR2 SASEGT. The CDR3 has 13 amino acids. CDR3 in amino acids: CASNRAEGQPQHF. CDR3 nucleotides: TGTGCCAGCAACCGGGCCGAGGGGCAGCCCCAGCATTTT.

The rearrangement links TRBV7-8 to TRBJ2-2; 9 nucleotides agree with TRBD2. The trim removed 4 bases at V and 5 bases at J, leaving 14 bases unmatched. Germline V gives CDR1 SGHVS, CDR2 FQNEAQ. CDR3 length equals 18 residues. DNA of the CDR3: TGTGCCAGCAGCTCCCTCCGAGCCCCTAGCGGGGTTACCGGGGAGCTGTTTTTT. Amino acids: CASSSLRAPSGVTGELFF. Full variable domain (outside the CDR3, taken from reference TRBV7-8 and TRBJ2-2): GAGVSQSPRYKVAKRGQDVALRCDPISGHVSLFWYQQALGQGPEFLTYFQNEAQLDKSGLPSDRFFAERPEGSVSTLKIQRTQQEDSAVYLCASSSLRAPSGVTGELFFGEGSRLTVL.

This sequence joins TRBV4-1 and TRBJ1-5, with D hard to call. V lost 0 bases, J lost 7 bases, and 16 bases lay in between. This CDR3 has 16 amino acids. CDR1 and CDR2 (germline): MGHRA, YSYEKL. CDR3 DNA: TGCGCCAGCAGCCAAGAATCGTCCGCCCTCAACCAGCCCCAGCATTTT. It yields the protein CASSQESSALNQPQHF.

For this clone: A junction boundary mismatches the germline segment, possibly from a read error. This rearrangement joins TRBV19 to TRBJ2-7, with TRBD2 as a possible D gene (7 bases). The CDR3 is 13 residues long. CDR1 and CDR2 (germline): LNHDA, SQIVND (reference sequence). The CDR3 DNA reads TGTGCCAGTAGTATTAGGTTGAGGCTAAGGGGGGGCTTC. Translating it yields CASSIRLRLRGGF.

This clone has just one count. DNA for the CDR3: TGTGCCAGTAGTATAAGCAGGAAAGAGACCCAGTACTTC. This encodes CASSISRKETQYF. The chain joins TRBV19 to TRBJ2-5, with unresolved D. This CDR3 has 13 amino acids. V lost 2 bases and J 3 bases, leaving 7 bases between the germline ends. Germline V gene data show CDR1 as LNHDA and CDR2 as SQIVND (reference sequence).